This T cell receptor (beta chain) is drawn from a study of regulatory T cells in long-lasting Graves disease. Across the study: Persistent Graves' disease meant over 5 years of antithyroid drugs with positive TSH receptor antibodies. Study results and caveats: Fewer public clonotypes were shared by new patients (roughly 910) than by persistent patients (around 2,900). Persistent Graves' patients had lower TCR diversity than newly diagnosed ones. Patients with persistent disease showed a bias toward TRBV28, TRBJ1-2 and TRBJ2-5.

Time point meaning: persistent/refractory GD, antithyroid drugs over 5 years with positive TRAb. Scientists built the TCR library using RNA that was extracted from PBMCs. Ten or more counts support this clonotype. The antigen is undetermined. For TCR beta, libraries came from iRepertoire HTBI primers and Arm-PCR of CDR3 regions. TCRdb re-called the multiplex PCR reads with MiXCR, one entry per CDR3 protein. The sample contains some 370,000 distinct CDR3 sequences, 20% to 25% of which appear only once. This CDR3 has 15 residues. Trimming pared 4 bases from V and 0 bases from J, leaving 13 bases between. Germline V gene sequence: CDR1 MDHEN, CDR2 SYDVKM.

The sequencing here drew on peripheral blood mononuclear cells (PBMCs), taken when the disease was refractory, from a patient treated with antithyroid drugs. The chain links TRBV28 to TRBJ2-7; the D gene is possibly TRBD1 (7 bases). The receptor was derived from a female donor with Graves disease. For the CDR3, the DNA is TGTGCCAGCAGTTCCGGGGGACAGAACTCCTACGAGCAGTACTTC. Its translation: CASSSGGQNSYEQYF. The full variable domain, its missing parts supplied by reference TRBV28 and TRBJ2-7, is DVKVTQSSRYLVKRTGEKVFLECVQDMDHENMFWYRQDPGLGLRLIYFSYDVKMKEKGDIPEGYSVSREKKERFSLILESASTNQTSMYLCASSSGGQNSYEQYFGPGTRLTVT.